This entry describes one T cell receptor (beta chain). Per the germline V gene, CDR1 is LGHNA and CDR2 is YSLEER. The CDR3 runs 14 residues. J gave up 5 bases and V 4 bases, and 7 bases lay outside the gene matches. The sample originates from a study of OX40 agonist ivuxolimab in advanced cancers. The data were produced by immunoSEQ multiplex PCR, yet TCRdb's version contains in-frame clones alone and is incomplete. Of about 20,000 clones in the sample, approximately 84% were seen once. The V call is TRBV4-3, the J call TRBJ2-5, with TRBD2 matching 7 bases. The TCR comes from an adult with an advanced solid tumor such as melanoma, head and neck, liver or kidney cancer. The sample in question was CD4+ or CD8+ T cells sorted from blood, obtained in a trial of the OX40 agonist ivuxolimab. CDR3 in DNA: TGCGCCAGCAGCCCCTTGGGGAGGGCGGAGACCCAGTACTTC. Its protein is CASSPLGRAETQYF.